This T cell receptor beta chain was identified in a study of T cell repertoires in aging, cancer and after chemotherapy. On the study more broadly: Donor ages fell into six groups from 30 or younger up to 70 or older. The whole study produced a dataset of several million TCR reads. Whole-study results and caveats: Healthy donors lost TCR diversity with age mainly through richness, cancer patients through richness and evenness. In each cancer cohort, median generation probability increased across chemotherapy, suggesting thymic output rebounded.

Amplification of TCR beta used genomic DNA extracted from peripheral blood. Germline-derived CDR1 and CDR2 are MNHEY and SMNVEV (reference sequence). The CDR3 covers 14 residues. The J segment lost 8 bases and the V segment lost 6 bases, leaving 7 bases of the junction unmatched. Rearranged V-D-J TRB sequences were amplified with a mixed TRB-A/B primer pool. TCRdb reanalysed the multiplex PCR reads using MiXCR and keeps one entry per CDR3 protein. The sample carries some 2,000 distinct CDR3 sequences, roughly 30% recorded once. In this sample, this clonotype turned up a few times. Antigen: not known. This receptor was identified in a human donor with a blood cancer. The donor label of this sample is uncertain. V is TRBV27 and J is TRBJ2-1; TRBD2 matches at 10 bases. Sequenced input: blood. CDR3 in amino acids: CASRASGGFDEQFF. The CDR3 bases are TGTGCCAGCAGAGCTAGCGGGGGATTTGATGAGCAGTTCTTC.